A selection of T cell receptor beta chains follows, all from one sample in a study of T cell repertoires in cytomegalovirus infection. In TCRdb, the reads were re-called with MiXCR into one record per CDR3 protein. This sample has fewer than 250,000 distinct CDR3 sequences, with more than 9% found just once. Sequenced input: PBMCs. All receptors derive from a human donor in good health (CMV status not recorded). Some clones in this sample may be carry-over from other donors' samples. CDR3s include the opening cysteine and the closing phenylalanine or tryptophan. A D gene is named only where the DNA matches it firmly. Some rows have no size entry. The others give once, few or many, or a class for an expanded clone.

CDR3	DNA	size	J	V	D
CASSLARQGIGYTF	TGTGCCAGCAGCTTAGCGAGACAGGGGATTGGCTACACCTTC	many	TRBJ1-2	TRBV7-2	TRBD1
CSAGGQGRTDTQYF	TGCAGTGCTGGAGGACAGGGGAGAACAGATACGCAGTATTTT	many	TRBJ2-3	TRBV20-1	TRBD1
CASSLWGRSHTEAFF	TGTGCCAGCAGTCTTTGGGGACGGAGTCACACTGAAGCTTTCTTT	few	TRBJ1-1	TRBV6-2/TRBV6-3	NA
CASSPGLAGGSEETQYF	TGCGCCAGCAGCCCAGGACTAGCGGGAGGTTCAGAAGAGACCCAGTACTTC	NA	TRBJ2-5	TRBV5-1	TRBD2
CSARDWRGQNTIYF	TGCAGTGCTCGAGACTGGAGGGGACAGAACACCATATATTTT	few	TRBJ1-3	TRBV20-1	TRBD1
CASSYATSGGLDTQYF	TGTGCCAGCAGCTATGCGACTAGCGGGGGGCTGGATACGCAGTATTTT	NA	TRBJ2-3	TRBV4-2	TRBD2
CASSLRRGALTQYF	TGTGCCAGCAGCTTAAGACGGGGGGCGTTAACGCAGTATTTT	many	TRBJ2-3	TRBV7-9	NA
CSVAIIGTGGFIDTQYF	TGCAGCGTTGCCATCATCGGGACAGGGGGTTTTATAGATACGCAGTATTTT	NA	TRBJ2-3	TRBV29-1	TRBD1
CSANTGHSGANVLTF	TGCAGTGCTAACACAGGGCATTCTGGGGCCAACGTCCTGACTTTC	few	TRBJ2-6	TRBV20-1	NA
CSARGLDRTYEQYF	TGCAGTGCTAGAGGTTTAGACAGGACCTACGAGCAGTACTTC	NA	TRBJ2-7	TRBV20-1	NA
CASGAQGAYEQYF	TGTGCCAGCGGGGCTCAGGGGGCCTACGAGCAGTACTTC	NA	TRBJ2-7	TRBV28	TRBD1
CASSEQGRAGANVLTF	TGTGCCAGCAGTGAACAAGGAAGGGCTGGGGCCAACGTCCTGACTTTC	many	TRBJ2-6	TRBV6-1	NA
CASSLGHRSDTQYF	TGTGCCAGCAGCTTAGGGCACAGGTCGGATACGCAGTATTTT	many	TRBJ2-3	TRBV7-9	NA
CATSEGPSREQYF	TGTGCCACCAGTGAGGGTCCCTCAAGGGAGCAGTACTTC	many	TRBJ2-7	TRBV24-1	NA
CASSYTGPLSGYTF	TGTGCCAGCAGCTATACAGGGCCCCTCTCGGGCTACACCTTC	many	TRBJ1-2	TRBV7-2	NA
CASRSWQGDEKLFF	TGTGCCAGCAGGTCATGGCAGGGGGATGAAAAACTGTTTTTT	few	TRBJ1-4	TRBV27	TRBD1
CSAKGSGTARITEAFF	TGCAGCGCCAAGGGGTCCGGGACAGCGAGGATCACTGAAGCTTTCTTT	NA	TRBJ1-1	TRBV29-1	TRBD1
CASSLVPGVNEQFF	TGTGCCAGCAGCTTGGTTCCGGGGGTCAATGAGCAGTTCTTC	many	TRBJ2-1	TRBV7-3	NA
CASSLWSGQGNSYEQYF	TGTGCCAGCAGCTTATGGTCGGGACAGGGAAACTCCTACGAGCAGTACTTC	many	TRBJ2-7	TRBV7-2	TRBD1
CASSQTGLAGELFF	TGTGCCAGCAGTCAAACGGGACTAGCAGGGGAGCTGTTTTTT	few	TRBJ2-2	TRBV2	TRBD2
CASSTQGHSYEQYF	TGTGCCAGCAGCACACAGGGGCACTCCTACGAGCAGTACTTC	NA	TRBJ2-7	TRBV9	TRBD1
CASSDTDSPLHF	TGTGCCAGCAGCGACACGGATTCACCCCTCCACTTT	many	TRBJ1-6	TRBV7-2	NA
CASSLFLEGPEQYF	TGTGCCAGCAGCTTATTTCTGGAGGGCCCCGAGCAGTACTTC	medium-sized	TRBJ2-7	TRBV7-2	NA
CASKVNYEQYF	TGTGCCAGCAAGGTTAATTACGAGCAGTACTTC	NA	TRBJ2-7	TRBV7-3	NA
CSARTGGLNTEAFF	TGCAGTGCCCGGACAGGGGGTTTGAACACTGAAGCTTTCTTT	many	TRBJ1-1	TRBV20-1	TRBD1
CASSLVPGVMNTEAFF	TGTGCCAGCAGCTTAGTTCCAGGAGTCATGAACACTGAAGCTTTCTTT	many	TRBJ1-1	TRBV7-2	NA
CSARGRGAGVTSYEQYF	TGCAGTGCAAGGGGGAGAGGGGCGGGAGTTACCTCCTACGAGCAGTACTTC	many	TRBJ2-7	TRBV20-1	NA
CASSLEGTSYGYTF	TGCGCCAGCAGCTTGGAGGGGACTAGTTATGGCTACACCTTC	NA	TRBJ1-2	TRBV5-1	NA
CASSMTSGGAETQYF	TGTGCCAGCAGCATGACTAGCGGGGGGGCAGAGACCCAGTACTTC	many	TRBJ2-5	TRBV7-2	TRBD2
CSARDPRTGGKETQYF	TGCAGTGCTAGAGACCCTCGGACAGGGGGCAAGGAGACCCAGTACTTC	few	TRBJ2-5	TRBV20-1	TRBD1
CATSPQGVSGANVLTF	TGTGCCACCTCTCCGCAGGGAGTTTCTGGGGCCAACGTCCTGACTTTC	few	TRBJ2-6	TRBV28	NA
CAINPGVSYEQYF	TGTGCCATCAATCCGGGGGTCTCCTACGAGCAGTACTTC	many	TRBJ2-7	TRBV10-3	NA
CASSSGDLNTEAFF	TGTGCCAGCAGCTCAGGGGACTTGAACACTGAAGCTTTCTTT	many	TRBJ1-1	TRBV7-9	NA
CASSLEAGGSEDTQYF	TGCGCCAGCAGCTTGGAGGCGGGAGGCTCAGAGGATACGCAGTATTTT	NA	TRBJ2-3	TRBV5-1	TRBD2
CASPPRGPSGRTDTQYF	TGTGCCAGCCCGCCCCGGGGGCCTAGCGGGAGGACAGATACGCAGTATTTT	many	TRBJ2-3	TRBV28	TRBD2
CASSRRGSTDTQYF	TGTGCCAGCAGCCGACGGGGTAGCACAGATACGCAGTATTTT	few	TRBJ2-3	TRBV7-3	NA
CASRRTTGAFETQYF	TGTGCCAGCAGAAGGACGACAGGGGCTTTCGAGACCCAGTACTTC	many	TRBJ2-5	TRBV6-2/TRBV6-3	TRBD1
CASSSQRGLEEQYF	TGTGCCAGCAGCTCCCAACGGGGTTTGGAGGAGCAGTACTTC	many	TRBJ2-7	TRBV7-9	NA
CASSQTLTDYFSGNTIYF	TGCGCCAGCAGCCAGACCCTGACAGATTACTTCTCTGGAAACACCATATATTTT	many	TRBJ1-3	TRBV4-3	NA
CASSRDGSGNTIYF	TGTGCCAGCAGCCGGGACGGCTCTGGAAACACCATATATTTT	NA	TRBJ1-3	TRBV2	NA
CASSQAHSGRAHEQYF	TGTGCCAGCAGTCAGGCCCACAGCGGGAGGGCCCACGAGCAGTACTTC	many	TRBJ2-7	TRBV6-2/TRBV6-3	TRBD2
CASSQDPGNSYEQYF	TGCGCCAGCAGCCAAGATCCCGGCAACTCCTACGAGCAGTACTTC	NA	TRBJ2-7	TRBV4-1	NA
CSGGDYEQYF	TGCAGCGGTGGGGATTACGAGCAGTACTTC	few	TRBJ2-7	TRBV29-1	NA
CASSPRGDTGELFF	TGTGCCAGCAGCCCCAGGGGAGACACCGGGGAGCTGTTTTTT	many	TRBJ2-2	TRBV7-2	NA
CSANPPSGSSYEQYF	TGCAGTGCTAACCCCCCTAGCGGGAGCTCCTACGAGCAGTACTTC	many	TRBJ2-7	TRBV20-1	TRBD2
CASSSGPGYEQYF	TGTGCCAGCAGCTCGGGACCAGGATACGAGCAGTACTTC	many	TRBJ2-7	TRBV7-6	NA
CATQSPQNF	TGTGCCACCCAGAGCCCCCAGAACTTC	NA	TRBJ2-1	TRBV28	NA
CASSQGLGREQYF	TGCGCCAGCAGCCAAGGACTGGGGAGGGAGCAGTACTTC	many	TRBJ2-7	TRBV4-3	NA
CASSPEAEAGDGYTF	TGTGCCAGCTCACCAGAAGCGGAGGCAGGGGATGGCTACACCTTC	few	TRBJ1-2	TRBV18	NA
CATEGTSEQYF	TGTGCCACCGAGGGAACTTCCGAGCAGTACTTC	many	TRBJ2-7	TRBV2	NA
CASSLEGQGNEQYF	TGTGCCAGCAGCTTAGAAGGACAGGGGAACGAGCAGTACTTC	few	TRBJ2-7	TRBV7-9	TRBD1
CASSIGPNPLYEQYF	TGTGCCAGTAGTATTGGACCGAATCCTCTTTACGAGCAGTACTTC	NA	TRBJ2-7	TRBV19	NA
CASSEGPPRRETQYF	TGTGCCAGCAGCGAGGGCCCACCCCGGCGAGAGACCCAGTACTTC	many	TRBJ2-5	TRBV7-2	NA
CASSSQPQHF	TGTGCCAGCAGTTCCCAGCCCCAGCATTTT	NA	TRBJ1-5	TRBV5-3	NA
CASSPGTPRYTQYF	TGTGCCAGCAGCCCCGGGACTCCTAGATATACGCAGTATTTT	many	TRBJ2-3	TRBV7-2	NA
CASSSSSGTGLEKLFF	TGTGCCAGCAGCTCATCTTCCGGGACTGGGTTAGAAAAACTGTTTTTT	many	TRBJ1-4	TRBV7-2	NA
CASSQGPRVGELFF	TGTGCCAGCAGCCAGGGACCGCGGGTCGGGGAGCTGTTTTTT	NA	TRBJ2-2	TRBV5-4	NA